This T cell receptor beta chain was captured by sequencing in a study of spatial heterogeneity in lung cancer. Germline V gene sequence: CDR1 MDHEN, CDR2 SYDVKM. Trimming shortened V by 3 bases and J by 10 bases, and 4 bases separated the two germline ends. The CDR3 has 10 amino acids. Via MiXCR, TCRdb re-called the 5' RACE reads, giving one row per CDR3 protein. The table lists some 43,000 distinct CDR3 sequences, 10% to 13% of them singletons. Time point here: blood at routine non-recurrence follow-up after resection. The sequenced sample was PBMCs, obtained at follow-up. The clonotype comes from a female donor with early-stage non-small cell lung cancer. The genes are TRBV28 and TRBJ2-1; no clear D. CDR3 sequence reads: CASSFREQFF. The DNA of the CDR3 is TGTGCCAGCAGTTTCAGGGAGCAGTTCTTC.